A single sample gave rise to the 30 T cell receptor beta chains below, sequenced in a study of beta chain features in type 1 diabetes. Overall study findings and caveats: Moderate yet significant TCRB CDR3 shortening was seen in Type 1 diabetes patients in all four CD4+ subsets.

These receptors' antigens are unknown. Reverse transcription of all isolated RNA meant that expressed TCRB transcripts were sequenced. The data were produced by immunoSEQ multiplex PCR, yet TCRdb's version contains in-frame clones alone and is incomplete. The repertoire has 150,000 to 200,000 clones, 6% to 9% of them found once; the top ten carry roughly 0.5%. Specimen: central memory CD4+ T cells from blood. These receptor sequences come from a young man with type 1 diabetes.

This clone was counted a few times. The chain couples TRBV18 to TRBJ1-1; D may be TRBD1 (6 bases). Between the trimmed V and J ends, which lost 4 bases and 1 base, there was a span of 7 bases. Germline CDR1 and CDR2: KGHSH and LQKENI. CDR3 length equals 13 residues. The CDR3 DNA sequence: TGTGCCAGCTCACGGGACAAGAACACTGAAGCTTTCTTT. Translating gives CASSRDKNTEAFF. Full variable domain (missing parts from reference TRBV18 and TRBJ1-1): NAGVMQNPRHLVRRRGQEARLRCSPMKGHSHVYWYRQLPEEGLKFMVYLQKENIIDESGMPKERFSAEFPKEGPSILRIQQVVRGDSAAYFCASSRDKNTEAFFGQGTRLTVV.

This clone has just a few counts. The rearrangement links TRBV5-4 to TRBJ2-3; D unclear. The V gene's germline CDR1 is SGHNT and CDR2 YYREEE (reference sequence). The CDR3 length is 13 residues. Between the trimmed V and J ends, which lost 0 bases and 4 bases, there was a span of 6 bases. The CDR3 spells CASSLAAADTQYF. In DNA, the CDR3 is TGTGCCAGCAGCTTGGCGGCGGCAGATACGCAGTATTTT. Based on the CDR3 plus reference TRBV5-4 and TRBJ2-3, the full variable domain is ETGVTQSPTHLIKTRGQQVTLRCSSQSGHNTVSWYQQALGQGPQFIFQYYREEENGRGNFPPRFSGLQFPNYSSELNVNALELDDSALYLCASSLAAADTQYFGPGTRLTVL.

Ten or more counts support this clone. The chain is built from TRBV10-3 and TRBJ2-5; 8 nucleotides align to TRBD1. Germline lookup yields CDR1 ENHRY and CDR2 SYGVKD. There are 12 residues in the CDR3. Trimming at V came to 8 bases and at J to 5 bases, leaving 4 bases not matched to a gene. CDR3 in amino acids: CAIGQGLETQYF. The CDR3 nucleotides read TGTGCCATCGGACAGGGCTTGGAGACCCAGTACTTC.

This clone was counted a few times. J is TRBJ1-4 and V is TRBV30; 7 bases map to TRBD1. Germline CDR1 reads GTSNPN; CDR2 reads SVGIG (reference sequence). The CDR3 is made up of 16 amino acids. Trimming removed 1 base from V and 6 bases from J; junction bases left unmatched: 11. For the CDR3, the DNA is TGTGCCTGGAGTGGCAATTCAGGGGGAGGACATGAAAAACTGTTTTTT. It is translated as CAWSGNSGGGHEKLFF.

The genes are TRBV11-2 and TRBJ2-2, with 13 bases matching TRBD2. Germline assignment: CDR1 SGHAT and CDR2 FQNNGV. The junction had 8 bases not matched to a gene; V was cut back by 6 bases and J by 7 bases. The CDR3 extends over 16 amino acids. Written as DNA, the CDR3 is TGTGCCAGCAGGAGACTAGCGGGAGGTTTAGGCGGGGAGCTGTTTTTT. Residues: CASRRLAGGLGGELFF.

This clone occurred a few times. The gene calls are TRBV5-4 and TRBJ2-3, with a tentative D call TRBD1 (5 bases). CDR3 length equals 14 residues. The V end lost 3 bases, the J end lost 6 bases, and 14 bases lay between the germline ends. CDR1 and CDR2 from the germline V gene are SGHNT and YYREEE (reference sequence). CDR3 amino acids: CASSSTRVGDTQYF. Here the CDR3 DNA reads TGTGCCAGCAGCTCTACCAGGGTGGGGGATACGCAGTATTTT.

The chain recombines TRBV2 with TRBJ1-2, with D possibly TRBD1 on 5 matching bases. This CDR3 comprises 13 residues. Germline V gene data show CDR1 as SNHLY and CDR2 as FYNNEI. Between the trimmed V and J ends, which lost 3 bases and 10 bases, there was a span of 15 bases. The CDR3 DNA sequence: TGTGCCAGCAGTGAGGGGGGATACTACGCCTACACCTTC. Its translation is CASSEGGYYAYTF.

This chain connects TRBV4-2 to TRBJ1-2, with 7 bases fitting TRBD1. CDR3 size: 15 residues. The trim removed 0 bases at V and 6 bases at J, leaving 7 bases unmatched. The germline V gene encodes CDR1 LGHNA and CDR2 YNFKEQ. This CDR3 is CASSQDWGQGDGYTF. CDR3 nucleotide sequence: TGTGCCAGCAGCCAAGATTGGGGCCAGGGGGATGGCTACACCTTC.

There are a few counts of this clone. V and J are TRBV5-1 and TRBJ2-5; the match to TRBD2 covers 8 bases. Germline V gene data show CDR1 as SGHRS and CDR2 as YFSETQ. This CDR3 is built from 16 residues. Unmatched junction bases numbered 10, after V lost 1 base and J lost 5 bases. CDR3 in amino acids: CASSLSNAGGRETQYF. CDR3 coding DNA: TGCGCCAGCAGCTTGTCAAATGCGGGGGGTCGGGAGACCCAGTACTTC. Variable domain in full (rest from reference TRBV5-1 and TRBJ2-5): KAGVTQTPRYLIKTRGQQVTLSCSPISGHRSVSWYQQTPGQGLQFLFEYFSETQRNKGNFPGRFSGRQFSNSRSEMNVSTLELGDSALYLCASSLSNAGGRETQYFGPGTRLLVL.

This rearrangement joins TRBV27 to TRBJ2-7, with 8 bases matching TRBD1. The ends lost 5 bases at V and 3 bases at J; junction bases unmatched: 12. CDR1 is MNHEY and CDR2 is SMNVEV in the germline V gene (reference sequence). This CDR3 region has 16 residues. CDR3 DNA: TGTGCCAGCAGTCCTAGCGCGACAGGGGTATTCTACGAGCAGTACTTC. This translates into CASSPSATGVFYEQYF.

In its sample, this clone was seen a few times. V usage is TRBV5-1 and J usage is TRBJ2-7, with 7 bases lining up with TRBD1. The J segment lost 1 base and the V segment lost 2 bases, leaving 9 bases of the junction unmatched. The V gene's germline CDR1 is SGHRS and CDR2 YFSETQ. The CDR3 is 16 amino acids. The CDR3 nucleotides read TGCGCCAGCAGCTTAGGCCCGGGACAGAAATCCTACGAGCAGTACTTC. Translating it yields CASSLGPGQKSYEQYF.

In its sample, this clone was seen a few times. CDR3 loop: CAISAGQNTEAFF. In DNA, the CDR3 is TGTGCCATCAGCGCGGGCCAGAACACTGAAGCTTTCTTT. The chain couples TRBV10-3 to TRBJ1-1, with D uncertain. This CDR3 is built from 13 residues. Trimming left V 6 bases short and J 1 base short, with 9 bases between. Germline V gene data show CDR1 as ENHRY and CDR2 as SYGVKD.

This clone has just one count. The rearrangement uses TRBV9 and TRBJ2-3, with 12 bases aligning to TRBD2. The CDR3 covers 16 residues. Germline-derived CDR1 and CDR2 are SGDLS and YYNGEE. Germline trimming cut 0 bases from V and 5 bases from J; bases unmatched to any gene: 4. CDR3 sequence reads: CASSVGTSGVGDTQYF. The CDR3 region has the DNA TGTGCCAGCAGCGTAGGGACTAGCGGGGTGGGAGATACGCAGTATTTT.

The rearrangement links TRBV9 to TRBJ2-5, with 9 positions matching TRBD2. Germline values: CDR1 SGDLS, CDR2 YYNGEE. This CDR3 spans 16 amino acids. Trimming at V came to 0 bases and at J to 2 bases, leaving 5 bases not matched to a gene. In DNA form, the CDR3 reads TGTGCCAGCAGCGTAGATACAGCGGGGGGTCAAGAGACCCAGTACTTC. Amino acid sequence: CASSVDTAGGQETQYF.

This clone was counted a few times. The rearrangement uses TRBV20-1 and TRBJ2-5; D is undetermined. Trimming took 6 bases from V and 4 from J, leaving 9 bases between them. CDR1 DFQATT and CDR2 SNEGSKA come from the germline V gene (reference sequence). The CDR3 covers 11 residues. The CDR3 sequence is CSAPPRETQYF. In DNA form, the CDR3 reads TGCAGTGCCCCTCCTAGAGAGACCCAGTACTTC.

This clone came up a few times. The chain carries TRBV10-3 and TRBJ2-3; 7 bases map to TRBD1. The ends lost 5 bases at V and 0 bases at J; junction bases unmatched: 5. This CDR3 comprises 15 residues. CDR1 is ENHRY and CDR2 is SYGVKD in the germline V gene. CDR3 protein: CAISRQGPSTDTQYF. Written as DNA, the CDR3 is TGTGCCATCAGTCGACAGGGCCCTAGCACAGATACGCAGTATTTT.

In regard to this clone: Other DNA sequences in the same sample also yield this CDR3. The chain links TRBV18 to TRBJ1-2; 8 bases fit TRBD1. The V and J ends lost 6 bases and 6 bases, in that order; junction bases with no gene match: 9. This CDR3 is built from 14 residues. The V gene's germline CDR1 is KGHSH and CDR2 LQKENI. The DNA of the CDR3 is TGTGCCAGCTCTCCTCAGGGGGCCGGAGATGGCTACACCTTC. This translates into CASSPQGAGDGYTF.

This clone was observed a few times. This chain uses TRBV28 with TRBJ1-2; D uncertain. Trimming shortened V by 5 bases and J by 8 bases, and 21 bases separated the two germline ends. The germline V gene has CDR1 MDHEN and CDR2 SYDVKM. The CDR3 has 15 amino acids. The CDR3 nucleotides are TGTGCCAGCAGTACCTATGATGTCGGTTTGGAGGGCTACACCTTC. Translated: CASSTYDVGLEGYTF.

The sample holds many counts of this clone. The same CDR3 can be traced to other DNA sequences in this sample. This chain connects TRBV19 to TRBJ2-7; 12 bases align to TRBD1. There are 15 residues in the CDR3. V was pared by 6 bases and J by 0 bases, with 3 bases of the junction left unmatched. Germline V CDR1 and CDR2: LNHDA, SQIVND (reference sequence). The CDR3 spells CASRRGQGASYEQYF. DNA of the CDR3: TGTGCCAGTAGACGGGGACAGGGGGCCTCCTACGAGCAGTACTTC.

This clone has just a few counts. The gene calls are TRBV2 and TRBJ1-5; D is ambiguous. V was pared by 3 bases and J by 3 bases, with 9 bases between. The V gene's germline CDR1 is SNHLY and CDR2 FYNNEI. This CDR3 contains 14 residues. CDR3 residues: CASSDSNTNQPQHF. DNA of the CDR3: TGTGCCAGCAGTGACTCCAACACCAATCAGCCCCAGCATTTT.

This clone was seen a few times. The V and J genes are TRBV2 and TRBJ2-1; 12 nucleotides match TRBD2. After removal of 5 bases from V and 10 bases from J, the junction contained 6 bases not matched to a gene. The CDR3 runs 14 residues. Germline V gene lookup returns CDR1 SNHLY and CDR2 FYNNEI. Here the CDR3 reads CASSLAGGPGEQFF. The CDR3 nucleotides are TGTGCCAGCAGTCTAGCGGGGGGGCCTGGGGAGCAGTTCTTC.

A few counts support this clone. The genes are TRBV10-2 and TRBJ2-6; D possibly corresponds to TRBD1 (6 bases). Trimming removed 7 bases at V and 2 bases at J, with 12 bases between. This CDR3 comprises 15 residues. Germline CDR1 is WSHSY and CDR2 is SAAADI. CDR3 protein: CASKLAGAGANVLTF. The CDR3 DNA reads TGCGCCAGCAAACTTGCAGGGGCTGGGGCCAACGTCCTGACTTTC.

The V gene is TRBV5-1, the J gene TRBJ1-2; D is undetermined. Germline V gene lookup returns CDR1 SGHRS and CDR2 YFSETQ. Trimming cost V 4 bases and J 3 bases, with 16 bases left between them. This CDR3 region has 15 residues. The CDR3 loop is CASSREGNVDYGYTF. The CDR3 region has the DNA TGCGCCAGCAGCCGGGAGGGCAATGTTGACTATGGCTACACCTTC.

This rearrangement joins TRBV4-3 to TRBJ2-7, with TRBD2 as a possible D gene (5 bases). This CDR3 is 15 amino acids long. The V gene's germline CDR1 is LGHNA and CDR2 YSLEER. V lost 0 bases, J lost 0 bases, and 9 bases lay in between. The CDR3 coding sequence is TGCGCCAGCAGCCAAGATCGAGGGTACTCCTACGAGCAGTACTTC. Its translation: CASSQDRGYSYEQYF.

This clone was picked up a small number of times. V usage is TRBV5-4 and J usage is TRBJ2-7, with 8 bases aligning to TRBD1. The CDR3 has 15 residues. The V and J ends lost 5 bases and 5 bases, in that order; junction bases with no gene match: 12. CDR1 is SGHNT and CDR2 is YYREEE in the germline V gene (reference sequence). The CDR3 coding sequence is TGTGCCAGCAGTAATGCCGGGACAGGTCACAACGAGCAGTACTTC. Translated, it gives CASSNAGTGHNEQYF. The full variable domain, its missing parts supplied by reference TRBV5-4 and TRBJ2-7, is ETGVTQSPTHLIKTRGQQVTLRCSSQSGHNTVSWYQQALGQGPQFIFQYYREEENGRGNFPPRFSGLQFPNYSSELNVNALELDDSALYLCASSNAGTGHNEQYFGPGTRLTVT.

This clone has a handful of counts. The chain is built from TRBV10-3 and TRBJ2-5; 7 bases fit TRBD2. This CDR3 has 15 amino acids. The trim removed 4 bases at V and 0 bases at J, leaving 5 bases unmatched. Germline V gene lookup returns CDR1 ENHRY and CDR2 SYGVKD. Here the CDR3 reads CAISGSRGDQETQYF. The CDR3 coding sequence is TGTGCCATCAGTGGGTCCCGGGGGGACCAAGAGACCCAGTACTTC.

The V gene is TRBV19, the J gene TRBJ2-3, with 7 bases lining up with TRBD2. The V and J ends lost 3 bases and 7 bases, in that order; junction bases with no gene match: 7. Germline V gene data show CDR1 as LNHDA and CDR2 as SQIVND (reference sequence). The CDR3 sequence is 14 residues long. CDR3 residues: CASSMRGSAHTQYF. CDR3 nucleotide sequence: TGTGCCAGTAGTATGCGCGGGAGCGCACATACGCAGTATTTT.

This clone showed up just a few times. The chain is built from TRBV30 and TRBJ2-1, with TRBD2 matching over 7 bases. The CDR3 runs 14 residues. Germline CDR1 reads GTSNPN; CDR2 reads SVGIG (reference sequence). With 1 base clipped from V and 8 bases from J, the junction kept 8 bases outside the gene matches. CDR3: CAWSEDPGRDEQFF. The CDR3, as DNA: TGTGCCTGGAGTGAGGACCCGGGGAGGGATGAGCAGTTCTTC.

This clone was seen a few times. V usage is TRBV15 and J usage is TRBJ1-2; no clear D gene. Looked up from germline, CDR1 is LNHNV and CDR2 is YYDKDF (reference sequence). V gave up 4 bases and J gave up 8 bases, with 17 bases separating them. This CDR3 is 14 amino acids long. The CDR3 is CATSIQTTRSGYTF. DNA of the CDR3: TGTGCCACCAGCATCCAGACTACGCGGAGCGGCTACACCTTC.

In its sample, this clone was seen a few times. The chain couples TRBV29-1 to TRBJ2-3; TRBD2 matches at 8 bases. There are 14 residues in the CDR3. With 4 bases clipped from V and 3 bases from J, the junction kept 6 bases outside the gene matches. Germline CDR1 SQVTM, CDR2 ANQGSEA. The CDR3 here is CSVVVSGGTDTQYF. In DNA, the CDR3 is TGCAGCGTTGTGGTCAGCGGGGGTACAGATACGCAGTATTTT.